The subject of this entry is one T cell receptor beta chain. The antigen is undetermined. The sample originates from a study of identical twins. Broader study findings: Models, which agreed with sharing between unrelated individuals, nonetheless underestimated the out-of-frame TCR alpha sharing seen in monozygotic twins. Insertion counts were lower in abundant cord blood beta clonotypes, a trend that memory repertoires did not show.

Germline V lookup: CDR1 LGHNT, CDR2 FRNRAP. V was trimmed by 7 bases and J by 3 bases, leaving 13 bases between them. There are 13 residues in the CDR3. TCRdb re-called the 5' RACE reads through MiXCR, storing one row per CDR3 protein. The profile shows a few hundred thousand distinct CDR3 sequences, 6.5% to 9.5% of them singletons. These data were also filed under a second study, of yellow fever vaccine responses in identical twins.

Sequencing was performed on CD8+ T cells sorted from blood. The V and J genes are TRBV12-5 and TRBJ2-7; D call uncertain. The sequence came from a woman between 18 and 29 years old in good health. The CDR3 loop reads CASAPQAHYEQYF. The CDR3 coding sequence is TGTGCTAGTGCCCCTCAGGCGCACTACGAGCAGTACTTC.